The TCR beta chain under discussion was sequenced for a study of blood T cells in healthy people across ages. For the second PCR, which ran for roughly 6 to 12 cycles, a sample-barcoded 5' primer and a J-beta primer mix were used. In TCRdb, the 5' RACE reads were re-called with MiXCR into one record per CDR3 protein. The sample records more than 1.4 million distinct CDR3 sequences, around two fifths being singletons. The CDR3 runs 18 residues. Germline-derived CDR1 and CDR2 are SGHKS and YYEKEE (reference sequence). V was pared by 4 bases and J by 5 bases, with 16 bases of the junction left unmatched.

This chain uses TRBV5-5 with TRBJ1-2, with 11 bases fitting TRBD1. Sequencing was performed on blood. This clonotype was obtained from a woman under 30 in good health. The CDR3 spells CASSPRTTFGQGAYGYTF. In DNA form, the CDR3 reads TGTGCCAGCAGCCCCCGAACCACCTTCGGACAGGGGGCTTATGGCTACACCTTC.